The clone carrying this T cell receptor beta chain was seen a few times. Antigen: not known. Looked up from germline, CDR1 is DFQATT and CDR2 is SNEGSKA (reference sequence). V shed 2 bases and J shed 0 bases, with 18 bases lying between them. The CDR3 loop spans 17 amino acids. Four PCR rounds used nested alpha and beta constant region primers plus the SP2 primer. TCRdb recomputed calls from the 5' RACE reads with MiXCR, one row per CDR3 protein. This repertoire shows roughly 62,000 distinct CDR3 sequences, 7.2% found once; its top ten account for over 7.5%. These data come from a study of naive and memory T cell subsets. TCR cDNA received a 3' ligated oligonucleotide that carried a UMI. RNA was extracted from around 2.7 ml of whole blood of healthy adults. Unsorted total RNA, 1 to 1000 ng, was DNase treated before reverse transcription. Whole-study results and caveats: TCR transcript changes with activation or differentiation may affect this RNA method.

The sequence was obtained from a male donor in good health. The chain uses TRBV20-1 and TRBJ2-3; D unclear. This CDR3 reads CSARNPRSLGSTDTQYF. In nucleotides, the CDR3 is TGCAGTGCTAGAAACCCCCGGTCGCTAGGGAGCACAGATACGCAGTATTTT.